The 5 T cell receptor beta chains listed next were all sequenced from one sample in a study of B cell selection in AIRE deficiency. Sorting defined conventional CD4 T cells as CD4+CD127+. Sequencing used immunoSEQ multiplex PCR; TCRdb keeps in-frame clones, though not all of them. The table includes approximately 24,000 clones, roughly 95% detected once. Sequenced material: CD4+CD127+ conventional T cells sorted from PBMCs. These TCRs come from a human donor in good health.

The chain's CDR3 is CASGAGGNTYEQYF. The CDR3 nucleotides are TGTGCCAGTGGGGCGGGAGGGAATACCTACGAGCAGTACTTC. The chain carries TRBV6-5 and TRBJ2-7; 9 bases are a match to TRBD2. The J segment lost 2 bases and the V segment lost 9 bases, leaving 8 bases of the junction unmatched. Germline-derived CDR1 and CDR2 are MNHEY and SVGAGI. The length of the CDR3 is 14 residues.

This sequence joins TRBV19 and TRBJ2-1, with 10 bases identical to TRBD2. Per the germline V gene, CDR1 is LNHDA and CDR2 is SQIVND (reference sequence). V lost 6 bases and J lost 0; bases outside the gene matches: 2. The CDR3 consists of 15 residues. CDR3 in amino acids: CASSTSGDSYNEQFF. DNA of the CDR3: TGTGCCAGTAGCACTAGCGGGGACTCCTACAATGAGCAGTTCTTC.

This rearrangement joins TRBV12-5 to TRBJ2-1; TRBD2 aligns across 9 bases. The V gene end was trimmed by 0 bases and the J gene end by 6 bases; junction bases not matched to a gene: 15. The germline gives CDR1 LGHNT, CDR2 FRNRAP. CDR3 size: 19 residues. CDR3 coding DNA: TGTGCTAGTGGTTTGGTAGTTGATAGCGGGAGATTTTCGGGCAATGAGCAGTTCTTC. It codes for CASGLVVDSGRFSGNEQFF.

This clone has a single count. V is TRBV6-5 and J is TRBJ2-5, with 8 bases identical to TRBD1. With the DNA end fitting TRBJ2-7 better, the J assignment may be wrong. The CDR3 has 13 amino acids. CDR1 and CDR2 from the germline V gene are MNHEY and SVGAGI. The CDR3 nucleotides are TGTGCCAGCAGACGACAGGGGCTCTACGAGCAGTACTTC. It yields the protein CASRRQGLYEQYF.

This chain connects TRBV6-1 to TRBJ2-5; D is possibly TRBD1 or TRBD2 (5 bases each). Germline CDR1 MNHNS, CDR2 SASEGT. Trimming removed 2 bases at V and 5 bases at J, with 6 bases between. The CDR3 loop spans 12 amino acids. The CDR3 DNA reads as TGTGCCAGCAGTGAATGGGGGGAGACCCAGTACTTC. Translated: CASSEWGETQYF.